The rows below give T cell receptor beta chains drawn from one sample of a study of T cell repertoires in cytomegalovirus infection. TCRdb independently ran MiXCR on the reads; one entry per CDR3 protein. The table shows around 450,000 distinct CDR3 sequences, with about a third occurring only once. The sample taken for sequencing was PBMCs. These receptors were collected from a human donor in good health (CMV status not recorded). Some clones in this sample may be carry-over from other donors' samples. The CDR3 runs from the conserved cysteine through the conserved F or W. D genes are given only for firm matches. For some rows the clone size is stated as once, few or many, or as a class when expanded; others skip it.

abundance	v_gene	j_gene	d_gene	CDR3aa	CDR3nt
.	TRBV4-1	TRBJ1-3	TRBD1	CASSQDGDRLLVSSGNTIYF	TGCGCCAGCAGCCAAGATGGGGACAGGCTACTAGTTTCCTCTGGAAACACCATATATTTT
few	TRBV7-3	TRBJ2-5	.	CASSHSGETQYF	TGTGCCAGCAGCCATTCTGGGGAGACCCAGTACTTC
few	TRBV10-3	TRBJ2-1	TRBD1	CATQGQGARDEQFF	TGTGCCACCCAAGGCCAGGGGGCGCGAGATGAGCAGTTCTTC
many	TRBV11-2	TRBJ2-2	TRBD2	CASSEWTRMGTSAAELFF	TGTGCCAGCAGCGAATGGACTAGGATGGGGACTAGCGCGGCGGAGCTGTTTTTT
.	TRBV4-1	TRBJ2-7	TRBD1	CASSRQGQGYEQYF	TGCGCCAGCAGCCGCCAAGGACAGGGCTACGAGCAGTACTTC
.	TRBV20-1	TRBJ2-3	TRBD2	CSAHPASGGGDTQYF	TGCAGTGCGCATCCCGCTAGCGGGGGAGGAGATACGCAGTATTTT
.	TRBV12-5	TRBJ2-1	TRBD1	CASGLAGQGVYNEQFF	TGTGCTAGTGGTTTGGCGGGACAGGGGGTGTACAATGAGCAGTTCTTC
few	TRBV19	TRBJ1-6	.	CASSRSGRGSSYNSPLHF	TGTGCCAGTAGTCGGTCAGGGAGAGGTAGCTCCTATAATTCACCCCTCCACTTT
.	TRBV25-1	TRBJ1-4	.	CASSEQESFEKLFF	TGTGCCAGCAGTGAGCAGGAGTCTTTTGAAAAACTGTTTTTT
many	TRBV6-2/TRBV6-3	TRBJ2-3	.	CASRRSTDTQYF	TGTGCCAGCAGGCGAAGCACAGATACGCAGTATTTT
.	TRBV20-1	TRBJ2-1	TRBD2	CSAAPPSGGYNEQFF	TGCAGTGCTGCCCCTCCCAGCGGGGGTTACAATGAGCAGTTCTTC